The rows below give T cell receptor beta chains drawn from one sample of a study of blood T cells in healthy people across ages. One entry per CDR3 protein, called by TCRdb with MiXCR from the 5' RACE reads. This table holds about 1 million distinct CDR3 sequences, more than 35% found once. The sample was blood. The source of these receptors is a woman in her sixties or seventies in good health. The CDR3 runs from the conserved cysteine through the conserved F or W. D genes are given only for firm matches. Clone size, where shown, is once, few, many, or a class for clones that have expanded.

clone_size: -; v_call: TRBV5-6; d_call: -; j_call: TRBJ2-1; cdr3_nt: TGTGCCAGCATCACCTACCGGGTTAGGGATGAGCAGTTCTTC; cdr3_aa: CASITYRVRDEQFF
clone_size: -; v_call: TRBV20-1; d_call: -; j_call: TRBJ2-1; cdr3_nt: TGCAGTGTCACGGGAGTTGATAATGAGCAGTTCTTC; cdr3_aa: CSVTGVDNEQFF
clone_size: -; v_call: TRBV11-1; d_call: -; j_call: TRBJ2-2; cdr3_nt: TGTGCCAGCAGCTTTCGTGCAGGGAACACCGGGGAGCTGTTTTTT; cdr3_aa: CASSFRAGNTGELFF
clone_size: -; v_call: TRBV11-3; d_call: -; j_call: TRBJ2-1; cdr3_nt: TGTGCCAGCAGCTCGAACCACAATGAGCAGTTCTTC; cdr3_aa: CASSSNHNEQFF
clone_size: few; v_call: TRBV4-1; d_call: -; j_call: TRBJ2-7; cdr3_nt: TGCGCCAGCAGCCAAGGCCCCGGTCAAGGGAAGGGGGAGCAGTACTTC; cdr3_aa: CASSQGPGQGKGEQYF
clone_size: many; v_call: TRBV7-2; d_call: -; j_call: TRBJ2-1; cdr3_nt: TGTGCCAGCAGCCACCCTGGCAATGGGCAGTTCTTC; cdr3_aa: CASSHPGNGQFF
clone_size: -; v_call: TRBV4-1; d_call: -; j_call: TRBJ1-1; cdr3_nt: TGCGCCAGCAGCCACCCGACAGGGAACACTGAAGCTTTCTTT; cdr3_aa: CASSHPTGNTEAFF
clone_size: once; v_call: TRBV7-8; d_call: TRBD2; j_call: TRBJ2-1; cdr3_nt: TGTGCCAGCAGCGATACGACTAGCGGTCCGTATTACAATGAGCAGTTCTTC; cdr3_aa: CASSDTTSGPYYNEQFF
clone_size: -; v_call: TRBV14; d_call: TRBD2; j_call: TRBJ2-1; cdr3_nt: TGTGCCAGCAGCCCCTCGGGACTATTCATCACCAGCTCCTACAATGAGCAGTTCTTC; cdr3_aa: CASSPSGLFITSSYNEQFF
clone_size: -; v_call: TRBV5-6; d_call: TRBD2; j_call: TRBJ2-4; cdr3_nt: TGTGCCAGCAGCCGGGGACTAGCGGGAGGGCCTGGGCACATTCAGTACTTC; cdr3_aa: CASSRGLAGGPGHIQYF
clone_size: -; v_call: TRBV25-1; d_call: -; j_call: TRBJ2-3; cdr3_nt: TGTGCCAGCAGTGAATGGGGTGAACTTCGGACAGATACGCAGTATTTT; cdr3_aa: CASSEWGELRTDTQYF
clone_size: few; v_call: TRBV10-3; d_call: -; j_call: TRBJ2-5; cdr3_nt: TGTGCCATCAGTGATCGGTTCGCAGAGACCCAGTACTTC; cdr3_aa: CAISDRFAETQYF
clone_size: -; v_call: TRBV7-3; d_call: -; j_call: TRBJ2-1; cdr3_nt: TGTGCCAGCAGCTTAAACCTAGTTAGAAATGAGCAGTTCTTC; cdr3_aa: CASSLNLVRNEQFF
clone_size: -; v_call: TRBV29-1; d_call: -; j_call: TRBJ2-3; cdr3_nt: TGCAGCGTTGAATTCCTTGGGGCCCTCACAGATACGCAGTATTTT; cdr3_aa: CSVEFLGALTDTQYF
clone_size: -; v_call: TRBV28; d_call: -; j_call: TRBJ1-1; cdr3_nt: TGTGCCAGCAGTAGACAGGTTGAAGCTTTCTTT; cdr3_aa: CASSRQVEAFF
clone_size: -; v_call: TRBV7-6; d_call: -; j_call: TRBJ2-1; cdr3_nt: TGTGCCAGCAGCCCAACCGGGACCGGCTACTACAATGAGCAGTTCTTC; cdr3_aa: CASSPTGTGYYNEQFF
clone_size: -; v_call: TRBV27; d_call: -; j_call: TRBJ2-1; cdr3_nt: TGTGCCAGCAGGCAACCAGGCCCATACAATGAGCAGTTCTTC; cdr3_aa: CASRQPGPYNEQFF
clone_size: -; v_call: TRBV29-1; d_call: TRBD1; j_call: TRBJ2-7; cdr3_nt: TGCAGCGTTGAAGTTTGGGACAGGTCCTACGAGCAGTACTTC; cdr3_aa: CSVEVWDRSYEQYF